The 28 T cell receptor beta chains reported below all come from one sample, sequenced in a study of blood T cell repertoires in COVID-19. The assay was immunoSEQ multiplex PCR, and TCRdb's table has in-frame clones only and misses some. The sample includes about 150,000 clones, approximately 88% seen only once; the top ten take 14%. The specimen was peripheral blood. These receptor sequences come from a man aged 18 to 35 with active or convalescent COVID-19.

The genes are TRBV6-2 or TRBV6-3 and TRBJ2-7; 10 bases match TRBD2. The CDR3 has 16 amino acids. Germline V gene data show CDR1 as MNHEY and CDR2 as SVGEGT. Losses at the gene ends were 6 bases for V and 2 bases for J; bases not matched to a gene: 10. CDR3 nucleotide sequence: TGTGCCAGCAGCACAAGGACTAGCGGATTCACCTACGAGCAGTACTTC. Translating it yields CASSTRTSGFTYEQYF.

The chain uses TRBV6-6 and TRBJ2-7, with D tentatively TRBD1 (6 bases). Germline lookup yields CDR1 MNHNY and CDR2 SVGAGI (reference sequence). Trimming pared 7 bases from V and 3 bases from J, leaving 16 bases between. The length of the CDR3 is 14 residues. The CDR3 nucleotides are TGTGCCAGCACCAACAGGGACACTTACTACGAGCAGTACTTC. Translated: CASTNRDTYYEQYF.

The chain combines TRBV9 with TRBJ1-3; D unclear. The CDR3 has 17 residues. Germline CDR1 is SGDLS and CDR2 is YYNGEE. V lost 0 bases and J 0 bases, leaving 13 bases between the germline ends. The CDR3 loop reads CASSVVPGGSSGNTIYF. CDR3 bases: TGTGCCAGCAGCGTAGTCCCGGGTGGGAGCTCTGGAAACACCATATATTTT.

This sequence joins TRBV10-1 and TRBJ2-3, with TRBD2 as a possible D gene (6 bases). Germline V gene lookup returns CDR1 WNHNN and CDR2 SYGVQD (reference sequence). The CDR3 runs to 15 residues. V was shortened by 5 bases and J by 0 bases, with 12 bases between the two germline ends. The CDR3 sequence is CASSPGLLSTDTQYF. DNA for the CDR3: TGCGCCAGCAGTCCGGGACTCCTAAGCACAGATACGCAGTATTTT.

This clone occurred once. The chain combines TRBV19 with TRBJ2-5; 9 positions match TRBD1. Germline-derived CDR1 and CDR2 are LNHDA and SQIVND (reference sequence). The CDR3 runs 14 residues. Trimming cost V 6 bases and J 5 bases; bases outside gene matches: 7. The CDR3 spells CASRPTGGLETQYF. CDR3 DNA: TGTGCCAGTAGACCCACAGGGGGCTTGGAGACCCAGTACTTC. Together with reference TRBV19 and TRBJ2-5, the CDR3 gives the full variable domain: DGGITQSPKYLFRKEGQNVTLSCEQNLNHDAMYWYRQDPGQGLRLIYYSQIVNDFQKGDIAEGYSVSREKKESFPLTVTSAQKNPTAFYLCASRPTGGLETQYFGPGTRLLVL.

The chain employs TRBV9 and TRBJ2-1; D unresolved. Germline values: CDR1 SGDLS, CDR2 YYNGEE. CDR3 size: 12 residues. The ends were cut back, 0 bases at V and 9 bases at J, with 7 bases in the middle. For the CDR3, the DNA is TGTGCCAGCAGCGTAGGAGTTGGTGAGCAGTTCTTC. It specifies CASSVGVGEQFF.

The chain joins TRBV6-2 or TRBV6-3 to TRBJ2-2; tentative D call: TRBD1 (6 bases). Trimming took 5 bases from V and 0 from J, leaving 10 bases between them. Germline V lookup: CDR1 MNHEY, CDR2 SVGEGT. This CDR3 comprises 15 residues. CDR3 nucleotides: TGTGCCAGCAGTGGAAGGGACACGAACACCGGGGAGCTGTTTTTT. It encodes CASSGRDTNTGELFF.

The gene calls are TRBV10-3 and TRBJ2-7; 9 bases map to TRBD1. The CDR3 loop spans 14 amino acids. J gave up 3 bases and V 6 bases, and 6 bases lay outside the gene matches. Germline CDR1 ENHRY, CDR2 SYGVKD. The CDR3 is CAISLGQGVYEQYF. The CDR3 DNA is TGTGCCATCAGCCTGGGACAGGGCGTCTACGAGCAGTACTTC.

CDR3 nucleotides: TGTGCCAGCAGTTATTCCGACAGGGCTTACGAGCAGTACTTC. Residues: CASSYSDRAYEQYF. This sequence joins TRBV6-2 or TRBV6-3 and TRBJ2-7, with 7 positions matching TRBD1. The CDR3 runs to 14 residues. Germline V gives CDR1 MNHEY, CDR2 SVGEGT. J gave up 4 bases and V 3 bases, and 6 bases lay outside the gene matches.

The chain recombines TRBV19 with TRBJ1-5, with TRBD1 matching over 11 bases. The CDR3 spans 17 residues. Germline V lookup: CDR1 LNHDA, CDR2 SQIVND (reference sequence). Unmatched junction bases numbered 9, after V lost 7 bases and J lost 1 base. For the CDR3, the DNA is TGTGCCAGTATGGCCTGGGGGACAGGGGGAAGCAATCAGCCCCAGCATTTT. Protein sequence: CASMAWGTGGSNQPQHF. Full variable domain (remainder filled in from reference TRBV19 and TRBJ1-5): DGGITQSPKYLFRKEGQNVTLSCEQNLNHDAMYWYRQDPGQGLRLIYYSQIVNDFQKGDIAEGYSVSREKKESFPLTVTSAQKNPTAFYLCASMAWGTGGSNQPQHFGDGTRLSIL.

V usage is TRBV2 and J usage is TRBJ2-1, with a weak D call TRBD2 (5 bases). The CDR3 loop spans 15 amino acids. CDR1 and CDR2 from the germline V gene are SNHLY and FYNNEI. The ends were cut back, 6 bases at V and 2 bases at J, with 14 bases in the middle. The CDR3 loop is CASSGNSRTYNEQFF. The DNA of the CDR3 is TGTGCCAGCAGCGGGAACAGTCGTACCTACAATGAGCAGTTCTTC.

CDR3 DNA: TGCGCCAGCAGCTTTACAGGGGTCGACACTGAAGCTTTCTTT. Translated: CASSFTGVDTEAFF. The V and J genes are TRBV5-1 and TRBJ1-1; 7 bases align to TRBD1. V was clipped by 2 bases and J by 3 bases; unmatched bases: 4. Germline V lookup: CDR1 SGHRS, CDR2 YFSETQ. The CDR3 has 14 residues.

The V call is TRBV7-9, the J call TRBJ1-1; 7 bases fit TRBD1. This CDR3 spans 14 amino acids. CDR1 is SEHNR, CDR2 FQNEAQ, per germline (reference sequence). V dropped 5 bases and J dropped 7; count of bases not matched to a gene: 10. CDR3 coding DNA: TGTGCCAGCAGCGAACAGGGGAAAAGCCTTGAAGCTTTCTTT. The encoded protein is CASSEQGKSLEAFF.

This clone was detected ten times or more. The V gene is TRBV29-1, the J gene TRBJ2-7; D is ambiguous. Germline CDR1 reads SQVTM; CDR2 reads ANQGSEA. The V end was cut by 8 bases, the J end by 5 bases, with 16 bases between. This CDR3 has 12 amino acids. The DNA for the CDR3 is TGCAGCACCCTCACTCCACCGAACGAGCAGTACTTC. This sequence encodes CSTLTPPNEQYF.

CDR3 DNA: TGTGCCAGCAGTTACCTGAGAGGTGAGCAGTTCTTC. Protein: CASSYLRGEQFF. The gene calls are TRBV7-3 and TRBJ2-1; D ambiguous. The CDR3 is 12 amino acids. The germline V gene has CDR1 SGHTA and CDR2 FQGTGA. V lost 6 bases, J lost 9 bases, and 12 bases lay in between.

The chain has TRBV5-6 and TRBJ1-2; D not certain. V was shortened by 4 bases and J by 8 bases, with 21 bases between the two germline ends. CDR3 length: 15 amino acids. Germline V gives CDR1 SGHDT, CDR2 YYEEEE. The CDR3 DNA sequence: TGTGCCAGCAGCAACCCCGTCGGGGAAACGGGCGGCTACACCTTC. Its translation: CASSNPVGETGGYTF.

The chain is built from TRBV23-1 and TRBJ1-2; 10 nucleotides align to TRBD1. TRBV23-1 is noted as an ORF with a role that remains uncertain. The CDR3 totals 13 residues. After removal of 7 bases from V and 7 bases from J, the junction contained 6 bases not matched to a gene. The CDR3 protein is CASNRDRGGGYTF. The CDR3 DNA follows: TGCGCCAGCAACCGGGACAGGGGTGGTGGCTACACCTTC.

In nucleotides, the CDR3 is TGCGCCAGCAGCCAAGCAGGATACCGGGGGAACACCGGGGAGCTGTTTTTT. Encoded protein: CASSQAGYRGNTGELFF. This chain links TRBV4-1 with TRBJ2-2; weak D call: TRBD2 (5 bases). Trimming pared 1 base from V and 1 base from J, leaving 13 bases between. Germline-derived CDR1 and CDR2 are MGHRA and YSYEKL. The CDR3 runs to 17 residues.

V usage is TRBV7-8 and J usage is TRBJ2-7; D is unclear. Germline CDR1 reads SGHVS; CDR2 reads FQNEAQ. CDR3 length equals 14 residues. The V gene lost 1 base and the J gene lost 3 bases, with 10 bases spanning the gap. CDR3 protein: CASSLVDTRYEQYF. DNA of the CDR3: TGTGCCAGCAGCTTAGTCGACACTCGCTACGAGCAGTACTTC.

The chain joins TRBV12-5 to TRBJ2-2; TRBD2 agrees at 7 bases. This CDR3 has 18 residues. Germline CDR1 LGHNT, CDR2 FRNRAP. V shed 0 bases and J 0 bases; nucleotides not matched to a gene: 7. For the CDR3, the DNA is TGTGCTAGTGGTTTGGTACCAGACGGGAGGACGAACACCGGGGAGCTGTTTTTT. It translates to CASGLVPDGRTNTGELFF.

CDR3 sequence reads: CASSLFPPNTQYF. The DNA for the CDR3 is TGTGCCAGCAGCTTATTCCCGCCTAATACGCAGTATTTT. The chain joins TRBV7-2 to TRBJ2-3; no reliable D call. Germline CDR1 reads SGHTA; CDR2 reads FQGNSA. Trimming took off 2 bases at V and 7 bases at J, with 10 bases between the two ends. This CDR3 has 13 amino acids.

V usage is TRBV19 and J usage is TRBJ1-1; no clear D gene. V was pared by 3 bases and J by 7 bases, with 15 bases between. Germline loops: CDR1 LNHDA, CDR2 SQIVND (reference sequence). There are 14 residues in the CDR3. The CDR3 DNA sequence: TGTGCCAGTAGTATTCCGGGTTTAGCCGATGAAGCTTTCTTT. Translating it yields CASSIPGLADEAFF. The complete variable domain, with remaining parts taken from reference TRBV19 and TRBJ1-1, reads DGGITQSPKYLFRKEGQNVTLSCEQNLNHDAMYWYRQDPGQGLRLIYYSQIVNDFQKGDIAEGYSVSREKKESFPLTVTSAQKNPTAFYLCASSIPGLADEAFFGQGTRLTVV.

The chain links TRBV7-6 to TRBJ2-1; D gene ambiguous. V was clipped by 5 bases and J by 0 bases, with 14 bases between them. The CDR3 spans 16 residues. The germline CDR1 and CDR2 sequences are SGHVS and FNYEAQ. This CDR3 is CASSDPFRSSYNEQFF. The DNA for the CDR3 is TGTGCCAGCAGCGATCCATTTCGGAGCTCCTACAATGAGCAGTTCTTC.

This chain connects TRBV10-3 to TRBJ2-3; 7 bases line up with TRBD2. Trimming removed 4 bases from V and 0 bases from J; junction bases left unmatched: 4. Germline V gene lookup returns CDR1 ENHRY and CDR2 SYGVKD. The CDR3 length is 15 residues. Written as DNA, the CDR3 is TGTGCCATCAGTGCAAGTAGCGGGAGCACAGATACGCAGTATTTT. It specifies CAISASSGSTDTQYF.

V and J are TRBV4-1 and TRBJ2-2, with 10 bases that match TRBD2. V was clipped by 4 bases and J by 5 bases; unmatched bases: 10. The germline gives CDR1 MGHRA, CDR2 YSYEKL. The CDR3 runs to 17 residues. The CDR3 here is CASSPGLARRWTGELFF. The DNA of the CDR3 is TGCGCCAGCAGCCCGGGACTAGCGAGGAGGTGGACCGGGGAGCTGTTTTTT.

This clone was seen a single time. The chain links TRBV18 to TRBJ2-3; 13 bases fit TRBD2. J lost 0 bases, V lost 2 bases, and 11 bases had no gene match. CDR1 is KGHSH and CDR2 is LQKENI in the germline V gene. The CDR3 runs 20 residues. The chain's CDR3 is CASSPRGWTSGGTSTDTQYF. The CDR3 nucleotides read TGTGCCAGCTCACCAAGGGGATGGACTAGCGGGGGAACTAGCACAGATACGCAGTATTTT.

The V call is TRBV28, the J call TRBJ1-5; D call uncertain. Between the trimmed V and J ends, which lost 2 bases and 4 bases, there was a span of 12 bases. Germline CDR1 is MDHEN and CDR2 is SYDVKM. CDR3 length equals 15 residues. Written as DNA, the CDR3 is TGTGCCAGCAGTTTAATAGACAAGCCGAATCAGCCCCAGCATTTT. It yields the protein CASSLIDKPNQPQHF.

The chain joins TRBV7-9 to TRBJ2-3; 11 bases agree with TRBD2. The junction had 7 bases not matched to a gene; V was cut back by 5 bases and J by 3 bases. Germline CDR1 and CDR2: SEHNR and FQNEAQ (reference sequence). This CDR3 spans 16 amino acids. CDR3 region: CASSPLAGGLTDTQYF. The CDR3, as DNA: TGTGCCAGCAGCCCCCTAGCGGGAGGTTTGACAGATACGCAGTATTTT.